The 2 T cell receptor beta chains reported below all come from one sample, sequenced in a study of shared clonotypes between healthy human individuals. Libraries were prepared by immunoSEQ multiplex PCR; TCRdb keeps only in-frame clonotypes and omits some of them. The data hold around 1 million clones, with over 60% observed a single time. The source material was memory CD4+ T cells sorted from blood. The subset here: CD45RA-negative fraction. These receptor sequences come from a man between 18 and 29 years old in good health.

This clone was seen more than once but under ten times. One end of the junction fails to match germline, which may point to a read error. CDR3 DNA sequence: TGTGCTAGCAGCATGGGGCAGGGGGGTTCCTACGAGCAGTACTTC. Protein product: CASSMGQGGSYEQYF. The gene calls are TRBV7-7 and TRBJ2-7; D perhaps matches TRBD1 (7 bases). This CDR3 comprises 15 residues. CDR1 and CDR2 (germline): SSHAT, FNYEAQ (reference sequence).

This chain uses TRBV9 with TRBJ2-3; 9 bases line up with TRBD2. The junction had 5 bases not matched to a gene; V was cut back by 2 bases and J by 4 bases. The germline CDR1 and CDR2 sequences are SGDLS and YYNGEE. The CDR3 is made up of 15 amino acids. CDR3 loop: CASSVDSGRADTQYF. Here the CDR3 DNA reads TGTGCCAGCAGCGTTGATAGCGGGAGAGCAGATACGCAGTATTTT.